This T cell receptor beta chain was recovered during a study of blood T cell repertoires in COVID-19. As for the study in general: Samples representing acute and convalescent COVID-19 were sourced from the United States, Italy and Spain. Sources were T cells, B-cell-depleted T cells, or PBMCs; the material itself was cDNA or gDNA.

In the source study's methods: Nucleated cell number was recorded as an estimate derived from reference gene primer amplification. Clones were sequenced by immunoSEQ multiplex PCR, and TCRdb holds only the in-frame ones, with some missing. V and J calls and clone size follow that table, whereas D and trimming were derived from the DNA. There are over 200,000 clones in the sample; roughly 88% occur only once, and around 1.6% lies in the top ten. The V gene's germline CDR1 is SGHAT and CDR2 FQNNGV. The V gene lost 5 bases and the J gene lost 7 bases, with 8 bases spanning the gap. This CDR3 has 11 residues.

The source is a man between 18 and 35 years old with active or convalescent COVID-19. The chain carries TRBV11-2 and TRBJ2-5; D not resolved. The sample was peripheral blood. The CDR3 DNA reads TGTGCCAGCAGCCCCTCCGGGACCCAGTACTTC. Encoded protein: CASSPSGTQYF. The full variable domain, in which reference TRBV11-2 and TRBJ2-5 provide the parts outside the CDR3, is EAGVAQSPRYKIIEKRQSVAFWCNPISGHATLYWYQQILGQGPKLLIQFQNNGVVDDSQLPKDRFSAERLKGVDSTLKIQPAKLEDSAVYLCASSPSGTQYFGPGTRLLVL.